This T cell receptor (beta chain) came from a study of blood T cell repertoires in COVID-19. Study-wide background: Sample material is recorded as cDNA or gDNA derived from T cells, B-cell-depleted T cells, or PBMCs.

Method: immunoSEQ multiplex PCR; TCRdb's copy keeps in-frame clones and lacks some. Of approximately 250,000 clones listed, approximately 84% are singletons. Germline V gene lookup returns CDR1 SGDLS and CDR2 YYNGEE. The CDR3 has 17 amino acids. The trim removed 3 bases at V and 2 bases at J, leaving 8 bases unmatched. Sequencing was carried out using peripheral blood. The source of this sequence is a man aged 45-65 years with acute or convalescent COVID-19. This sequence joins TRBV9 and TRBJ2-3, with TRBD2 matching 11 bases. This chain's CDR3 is CASSGLPLAGATDTQYF. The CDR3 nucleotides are TGTGCCAGCAGCGGGCTCCCACTAGCGGGGGCCACAGATACGCAGTATTTT.